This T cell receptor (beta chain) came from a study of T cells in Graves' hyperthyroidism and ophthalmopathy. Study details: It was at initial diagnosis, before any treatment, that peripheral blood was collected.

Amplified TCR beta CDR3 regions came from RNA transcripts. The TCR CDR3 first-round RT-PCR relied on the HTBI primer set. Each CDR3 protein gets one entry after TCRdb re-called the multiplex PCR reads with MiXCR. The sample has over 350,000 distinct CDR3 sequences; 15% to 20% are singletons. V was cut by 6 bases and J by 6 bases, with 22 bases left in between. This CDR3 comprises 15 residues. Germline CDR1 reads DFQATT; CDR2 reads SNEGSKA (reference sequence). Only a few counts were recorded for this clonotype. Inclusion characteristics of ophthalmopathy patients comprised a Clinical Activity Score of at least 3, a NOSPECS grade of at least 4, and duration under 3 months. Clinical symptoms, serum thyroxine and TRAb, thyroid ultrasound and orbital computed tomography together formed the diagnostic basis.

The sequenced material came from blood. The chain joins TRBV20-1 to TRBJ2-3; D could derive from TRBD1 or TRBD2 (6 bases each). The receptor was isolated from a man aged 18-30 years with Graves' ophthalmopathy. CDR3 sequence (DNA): TGCAGTGCGATCGCGGGGACATCGGTCTCGGATACGCAGTATTTT. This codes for CSAIAGTSVSDTQYF.